The present entry profiles one T cell receptor (beta chain) with its context. Many counts were recorded for this clonotype. The antigen it binds to is not known. The input lacks base qualities; no much larger clone sits a single base away. The data were taken from a study of neurological immune-mediated disorders (dated by TCRdb to the late 2010s). Background on the whole study: Among the roughly 34 multiple sclerosis patients, relapsing-remitting MS accounted for around 30 and secondary progressive MS accounted for 3. The study compared peripheral blood TCR-beta repertoires of HTLV-I-associated myelopathy (HAM/TSP) patients, multiple sclerosis patients and healthy controls using UMI-based sequencing. Alongside PBMC samples, the set of about 100 TCR-beta libraries contained longitudinal samples, technical triplicates, and paired CD4+ and CD8+ T-cell subsets that had been sorted. The cohort was made up of approximately 71 subjects, consisting of 15 or so HAM/TSP patients, around 35 multiple sclerosis patients and 20 healthy controls. The research as a whole found: The MS cluster was not associated with any clinical or MRI features, and the authors stated that larger cohorts are needed. Repertoires from 18 of 34 MS patients were grouped by phylogenetic analysis into a cluster of related CDR3 sequences, suggesting a possible repertoire-level signature. Expanded clones from different subjects shared no identical CDR3 amino acid sequences, which suggests that TCR-beta repertoires were private in all groups. TCR clonal expansion was greatest in HAM/TSP patients and smallest in MS patients, who ranked below even healthy controls.

Unsorted PBMC libraries were generated from 2 million PBMCs stored in RNAlater at -80 °C until RNA extraction. Multiple sclerosis patients were enrolled in a US clinical protocol under which disease progression was evaluated by magnetic resonance imaging. PBMCs were separated from peripheral blood using Ficoll-Hypaque density gradient centrifugation and then cryopreserved in liquid nitrogen. cDNA was synthesized by template-switch 5'RACE using a primer with a 10-nucleotide random unique molecular identifier that tagged each TCR transcript. Each sequencing run produced over 160 million TCR-beta sequences covering 15-18 subjects. Total RNA was extracted with the RNeasy kit. Using the KAPA Real-time Library Amplification kit, TCR-beta VDJ regions were amplified with primers for the TCR constant region and the 5'RACE anchor. A first PCR added sample indexes and Illumina adaptors, after which a second PCR increased the library yield. After Ampure bead purification, the TCR product of roughly 650 bp was size-selected on a 2% E-gel SizeSelection system. Before pooling, libraries had their quality checked on a Bioanalyzer, their concentration measured with Qubit, and their quantity determined with the Kapa Library Quantification kit. Paired-end 2 x 150 bp sequencing of the libraries was performed on an Illumina HiSeq 2500. To increase sequence diversity, roughly 24-32% phiX was spiked into each library pool. In the authors' own workflow: Quality-filtered reads were processed with the UMI-based MiGEC pipeline, which removed over 85% of raw TCR sequences during error correction. IMGT germline references were used for aligning VDJ genes, and each clonotype was defined as a unique CDR3 amino acid sequence together with its V-J genes. VDJtools evaluated clonal expansion, Shannon diversity and CDR3 relatedness (CalcPairwiseDistances, ClusterSamples); CLCbio workbench built phylogenetic trees. Expanded clones were defined as having at least 8 unique UMIs, based on coefficient-of-variation modelling across technical triplicates. The public sequencing data were trimmed at Q25 with fastp and processed into clonotypes with MiXCR by TCRdb, which kept only in-frame beta chains. Every entry covers one CDR3 protein and lists the most common genes and DNA from its rows. The V and J calls shown here were made by TCRdb, not taken from the authors' results. The sample table records approximately 86,000 distinct CDR3 sequences; 2.5% to 3% of these occur just once. The ten largest clones represent 0.9% to 1.4% of the sample.

The receptor comes from a woman between 25 and 40 years old with multiple sclerosis. Sequenced input: PBMCs.

CDR3 region: CASSQYSDRTYNSPLHF. Read as DNA, the sequence is TGCGCCAGCAGCCAGTACTCTGACAGGACGTATAATTCACCCCTCCACTTT. The chain links TRBV4-3 with TRBJ1-6; a tentative D call is TRBD1 (6 bases match). From a lookup of the germline V gene, CDR1 and CDR2 are LGHNA and YSLEER. At the junction V is shortened by 3 bases and J by 4 bases, with 16 bases in between. Reading from cysteine to phenylalanine, the CDR3 counts 17 amino acids. Of the read, only the CDR3 DNA is kept; its 51 bases are in frame from base 1.